The T cell receptor beta chain described here comes from a study of radiotherapy plus CTLA-4 blockade in lung cancer. The overall study: The study recorded objective responses in less than 20% of patients and disease control in 25% to 35%. Study results and limitations: The best predictor of response was reported to be early blood T cell clone dynamics, with interferon-beta. Subsequent to radiotherapy plus ipilimumab, tumor-derived TCR clones underwent expansion in blood.

TCRdb's copy holds only in-frame clones and misses some; the assay was immunoSEQ multiplex PCR. Of about 57,000 clones in the sample, around 79% are singletons; the top ten hold roughly 17%. Per germline, CDR1 MDHEN and CDR2 SYDVKM. The CDR3 covers 14 residues. Trimming took off 7 bases at V and 6 bases at J, with 16 bases between the two ends. On this clone: The antigen remains unidentified.

Sequencing was performed on peripheral blood, taken from a patient treated with radiotherapy plus ipilimumab. The chain joins TRBV28 to TRBJ1-5; possible D gene TRBD1, 6 bases. The sequence was collected from a human donor with non-small cell lung cancer who had a complete response to radiotherapy plus ipilimumab. This CDR3 is CASTRDTRTQPQHF. The CDR3 bases are TGTGCCAGCACTCGGGACACCCGAACTCAGCCCCAGCATTTT.